The rows below give T cell receptor beta chains drawn from one sample of a study of blood T cell repertoires in COVID-19. The data were produced by immunoSEQ multiplex PCR, yet TCRdb's version contains in-frame clones alone and is incomplete. This sample carries under 300,000 clones, about four fifths of them seen once, and the ten largest clones take roughly 3.4%. Sequences were obtained from peripheral blood. These receptor sequences come from a woman between 18 and 30 years old with acute or convalescent COVID-19. The CDR3 runs from the conserved cysteine through the conserved F or W. A D gene is named only where the DNA matches it firmly. Size tells how often a clone was seen (once, few, many) or the class of an expanded clone, and some rows leave it out.

clone size | J gene | V gene | D gene | CDR3 DNA | CDR3 protein
NA | TRBJ2-1 | TRBV6-2/TRBV6-3 | NA | TGTGCCAGCAGTTATAAACTAAATCCATACAATGAGCAGTTCTTC | CASSYKLNPYNEQFF
many | TRBJ2-5 | TRBV29-1 | TRBD1 | TGCAGCGTTGAAAGGTTTGGACAGGGGGCAGAGACCCAGTACTTC | CSVERFGQGAETQYF
NA | TRBJ2-6 | TRBV5-1 | NA | TGCGCCAGCAGCACCCTCCCAGGGGTTGGGGCCAACGTCCTGACTTTC | CASSTLPGVGANVLTF
NA | TRBJ1-1 | TRBV21-1 | NA | TGTGCCAGCAGCAAAGATGGACAGGGGGCTAAAGTGGAAGCTTTCTTT | CASSKDGQGAKVEAFF
NA | TRBJ1-2 | TRBV6-5 | NA | TGTGCCAGCCGGTCAGTCGGGGGCTATGGCTACACCTTC | CASRSVGGYGYTF
once | TRBJ2-1 | TRBV30 | NA | TGTGCCTGGAGTGGACAAGCCGGGAGGCAGTTCTTC | CAWSGQAGRQFF
many | TRBJ1-1 | TRBV6-2/TRBV6-3 | NA | TGTGCCAGCAGTTACGATATACAGGGAAACACTGAAGCTTTCTTT | CASSYDIQGNTEAFF
NA | TRBJ2-2 | TRBV19 | TRBD2 | TGTGCCAGTCGAAGCGGGAGGAGCTCCGGGGAGCTGTTTTTT | CASRSGRSSGELFF
NA | TRBJ1-6 | TRBV5-4 | NA | TGTGCCAGCAGCTTCGGGCAGGGCCACAGACGGTCACCCCTCCACTTT | CASSFGQGHRRSPLHF
NA | TRBJ2-5 | TRBV28 | TRBD2 | TGTGCCAGCAGTTCTAGCGGACAAGAGACCCAGTACTTC | CASSSSGQETQYF
few | TRBJ2-7 | TRBV19 | TRBD2 | TGTGCCAGTAGTATCTCGGGAGGGCTCCCCCACGAGCAGTACTTC | CASSISGGLPHEQYF
NA | TRBJ2-7 | TRBV25-1 | TRBD1 | TGTGCCAGCAGTGAATCGGACAGGGCTTCGCGTGAGCAGTACTTC | CASSESDRASREQYF
few | TRBJ2-1 | TRBV18 | TRBD1 | TGTGCCAGCTCACACGGGACAGGTGGGGCCAATGAGCAGTTCTTC | CASSHGTGGANEQFF
NA | TRBJ1-6 | TRBV7-9 | NA | TGTGCCAGCAGCATTACAGCCTCTAATTCACCCCTCCACTTT | CASSITASNSPLHF
NA | TRBJ1-1 | TRBV6-2/TRBV6-3 | TRBD1 | TGTGCCAGCAGTTACCGTACAGGGGCGATTGTCGGCACTGAAGCTTTCTTT | CASSYRTGAIVGTEAFF
NA | TRBJ2-3 | TRBV7-8 | TRBD1 | TGTGCCAGCAGCTTTCGACAGGGGGCGAGTCGCACAGATACGCAGTATTTT | CASSFRQGASRTDTQYF
NA | TRBJ1-5 | TRBV19 | NA | TGTGCCAGTAGTGAGGAGCTTGCCGGCCATCAGCCCCAGCATTTT | CASSEELAGHQPQHF
NA | TRBJ2-5 | TRBV11-2 | NA | TGTGCCAGCAGCCCACCCGTGGGGAGTGAGACCCAGTACTTC | CASSPPVGSETQYF
few | TRBJ2-1 | TRBV24-1 | NA | TGTGCCACCAGTGACCGCGGACAGCACAATGAGCAGTTCTTC | CATSDRGQHNEQFF
NA | TRBJ2-7 | TRBV3-1/TRBV3-2 | TRBD2 | TGTGCCAGCAGCCAAGATCCCCAGCTAGCGGGAGAGCCCCACGAGCAGTACTTC | CASSQDPQLAGEPHEQYF
once | TRBJ1-1 | TRBV11-2 | NA | TGTGCCAGCAGCCATGGCAAGACTGTCGGCACTGAAGCTTTCTTT | CASSHGKTVGTEAFF
NA | TRBJ2-2 | TRBV19 | TRBD1 | TGTGCCAGTAGTTACAGCCAGGGGGCCGGGGAGCTGTTTTTT | CASSYSQGAGELFF
NA | TRBJ2-1 | TRBV7-6 | TRBD1 | TGTGCCAGCAGCTTATTCCGGGACAGGGGGCCATACAATGAGCAGTTCTTC | CASSLFRDRGPYNEQFF
once | TRBJ1-5 | TRBV15 | TRBD1 | TGTGCCACCAGCAGAGAAGGACAGGGTGAACCCCAGCATTTT | CATSREGQGEPQHF
many | TRBJ1-1 | TRBV25-1 | TRBD1 | TGTGCCAGCAGTGAACCTGGGACAGGGGGCGGCACTGAAGCTTTCTTT | CASSEPGTGGGTEAFF
NA | TRBJ2-1 | TRBV27 | TRBD2 | TGTGCCAGCAGGAGAATACAGACTAGCGGGAGTACGAATGAGCAGTTCTTC | CASRRIQTSGSTNEQFF
NA | TRBJ2-3 | TRBV6-1 | TRBD2 | TGTGCCAGCAGTGAGTGGTGGGAGGGCAGCACAGATACGCAGTATTTT | CASSEWWEGSTDTQYF
NA | TRBJ1-1 | TRBV5-6 | NA | TGTGCCAGCAGCTTGTTAGGGGATGCCACTGAAGCTTTCTTT | CASSLLGDATEAFF